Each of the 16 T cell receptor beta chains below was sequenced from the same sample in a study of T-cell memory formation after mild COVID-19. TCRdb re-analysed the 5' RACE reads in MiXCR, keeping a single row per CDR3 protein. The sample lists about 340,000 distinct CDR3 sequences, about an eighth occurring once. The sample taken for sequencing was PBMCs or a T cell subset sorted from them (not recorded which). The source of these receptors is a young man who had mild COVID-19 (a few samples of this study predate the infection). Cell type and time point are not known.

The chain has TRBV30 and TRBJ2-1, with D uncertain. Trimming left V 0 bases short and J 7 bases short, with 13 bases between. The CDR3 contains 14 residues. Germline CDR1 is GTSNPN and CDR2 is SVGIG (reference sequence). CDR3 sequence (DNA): TGTGCCTGGAGTGTACGATTTTGGGATAATGAGCAGTTCTTC. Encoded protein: CAWSVRFWDNEQFF. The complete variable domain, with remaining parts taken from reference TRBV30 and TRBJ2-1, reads SQTIHQWPATLVQPVGSPLSLECTVEGTSNPNLYWYRQAAGRGLQLLFYSVGIGQISSEVPQNLSASRPQDRQFILSSKKLLLSDSGFYLCAWSVRFWDNEQFFGPGTRLTVL.

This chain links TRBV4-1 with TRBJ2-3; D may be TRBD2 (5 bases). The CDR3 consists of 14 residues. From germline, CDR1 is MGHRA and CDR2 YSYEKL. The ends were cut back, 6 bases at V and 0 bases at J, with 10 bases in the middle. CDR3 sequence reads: CASSEGLSTDTQYF. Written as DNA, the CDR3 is TGCGCCAGCAGTGAGGGCCTCAGCACAGATACGCAGTATTTT.

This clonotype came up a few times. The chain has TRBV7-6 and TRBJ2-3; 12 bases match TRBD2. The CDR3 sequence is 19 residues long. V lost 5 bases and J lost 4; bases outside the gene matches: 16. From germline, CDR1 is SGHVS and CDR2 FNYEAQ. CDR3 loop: CASSPPGWASGGASDTQYF. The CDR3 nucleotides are TGTGCCAGCAGCCCCCCCGGCTGGGCTAGCGGGGGGGCCTCAGATACGCAGTATTTT.

The CDR3 spells CASRTQGAAYGYTF. The CDR3 DNA sequence: TGTGCCAGCAGAACGCAGGGGGCTGCCTATGGCTACACCTTC. The chain carries TRBV7-9 and TRBJ1-2; 8 bases align to TRBD1. Germline-derived CDR1 and CDR2 are SEHNR and FQNEAQ (reference sequence). The CDR3 consists of 14 residues. Losses at the gene ends were 6 bases for V and 4 bases for J; bases not matched to a gene: 7.

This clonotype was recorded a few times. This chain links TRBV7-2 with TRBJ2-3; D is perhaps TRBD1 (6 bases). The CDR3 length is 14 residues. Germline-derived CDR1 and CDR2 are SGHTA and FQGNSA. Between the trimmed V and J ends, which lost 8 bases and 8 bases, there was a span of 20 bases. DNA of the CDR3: TGTGCCAGCCGAGCGACCACGGCACAGGGTACGCAGTATTTT. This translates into CASRATTAQGTQYF.

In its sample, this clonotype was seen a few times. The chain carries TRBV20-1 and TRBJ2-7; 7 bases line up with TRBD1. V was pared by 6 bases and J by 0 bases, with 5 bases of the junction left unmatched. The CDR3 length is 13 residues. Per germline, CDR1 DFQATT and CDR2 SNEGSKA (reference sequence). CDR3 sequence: CSARDSHSYEQYF. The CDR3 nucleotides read TGCAGTGCACGGGACAGCCACTCCTACGAGCAGTACTTC.

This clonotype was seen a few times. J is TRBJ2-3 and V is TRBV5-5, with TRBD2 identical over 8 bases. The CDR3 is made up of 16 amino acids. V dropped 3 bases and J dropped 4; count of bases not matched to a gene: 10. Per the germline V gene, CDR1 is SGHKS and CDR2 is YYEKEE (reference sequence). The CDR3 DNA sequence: TGTGCCAGCAGCTCGACCGGGACTAGTGTCCCAGATACGCAGTATTTT. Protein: CASSSTGTSVPDTQYF.

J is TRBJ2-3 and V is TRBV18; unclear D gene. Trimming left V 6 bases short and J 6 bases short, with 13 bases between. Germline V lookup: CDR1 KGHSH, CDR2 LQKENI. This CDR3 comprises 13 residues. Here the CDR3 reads CASSPTVTDTQYF. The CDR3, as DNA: TGTGCCAGCTCCCCCACGGTGACTGATACGCAGTATTTT.

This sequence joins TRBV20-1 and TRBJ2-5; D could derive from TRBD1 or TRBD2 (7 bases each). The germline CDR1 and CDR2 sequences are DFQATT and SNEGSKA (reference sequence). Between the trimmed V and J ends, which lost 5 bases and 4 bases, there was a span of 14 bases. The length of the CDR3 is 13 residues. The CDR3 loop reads CSAPPGGVETQYF. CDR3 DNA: TGCAGTGCTCCTCCAGGGGGGGTAGAGACCCAGTACTTC.

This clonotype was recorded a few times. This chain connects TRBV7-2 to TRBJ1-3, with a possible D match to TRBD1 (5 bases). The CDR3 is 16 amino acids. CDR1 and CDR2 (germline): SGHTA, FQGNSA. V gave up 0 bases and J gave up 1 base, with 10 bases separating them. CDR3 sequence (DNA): TGTGCCAGCAGCTTAGCGACAGTAAAGTCTGGAAACACCATATATTTT. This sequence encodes CASSLATVKSGNTIYF.

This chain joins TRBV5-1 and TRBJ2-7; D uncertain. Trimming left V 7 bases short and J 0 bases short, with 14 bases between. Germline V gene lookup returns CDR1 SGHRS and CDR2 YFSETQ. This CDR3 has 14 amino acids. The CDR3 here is CASRSGPFSYEQYV. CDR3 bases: TGCGCCAGCCGCTCCGGTCCTTTCTCCTACGAGCAGTACGTC.

The CDR3, as DNA: TGTGCCAGCAGCTTAGTGCACAGCACTGAAGCTTTCTTT. Protein product: CASSLVHSTEAFF. The genes are TRBV11-2 and TRBJ1-1, with no clear D. The CDR3 loop spans 13 amino acids. Germline lookup yields CDR1 SGHAT and CDR2 FQNNGV. V dropped 1 base and J dropped 4 bases, with 7 bases sitting between them.

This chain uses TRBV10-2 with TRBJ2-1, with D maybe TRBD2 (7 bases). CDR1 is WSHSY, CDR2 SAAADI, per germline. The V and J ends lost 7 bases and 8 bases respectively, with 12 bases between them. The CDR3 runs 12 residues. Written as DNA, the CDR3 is TGCGCCAGCATTCGGGGGGCTTATGAGCAGTTCTTC. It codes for CASIRGAYEQFF.

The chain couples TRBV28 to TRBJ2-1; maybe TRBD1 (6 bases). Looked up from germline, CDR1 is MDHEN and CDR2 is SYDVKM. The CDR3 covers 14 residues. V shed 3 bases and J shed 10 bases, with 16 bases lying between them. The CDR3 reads CASSLKLDSGEQFF. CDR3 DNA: TGTGCCAGCAGTTTGAAACTGGACAGTGGCGAGCAGTTCTTC.

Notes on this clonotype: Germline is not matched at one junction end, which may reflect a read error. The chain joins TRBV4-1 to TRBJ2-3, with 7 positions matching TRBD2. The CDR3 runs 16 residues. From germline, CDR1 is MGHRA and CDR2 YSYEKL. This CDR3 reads CASSLEPGGSTDPQYF. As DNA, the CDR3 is TGCGCCAGCAGCCTAGAGCCCGGGGGGAGCACAGATCCGCAGTATTTT.

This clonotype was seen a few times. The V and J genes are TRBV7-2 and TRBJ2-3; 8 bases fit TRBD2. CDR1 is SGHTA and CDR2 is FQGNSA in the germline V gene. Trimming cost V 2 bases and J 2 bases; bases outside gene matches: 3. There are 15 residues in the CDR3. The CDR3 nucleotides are TGTGCCAGCAGCTTATCTAGCGGGTACACAGATACGCAGTATTTT. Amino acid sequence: CASSLSSGYTDTQYF.